One and the same sample provided the 22 T cell receptor beta chains below, sequenced in a study of neurological immune-mediated disorders. The time point denotes: technical triplicate 2. In TCRdb, the 5' RACE reads were re-called with MiXCR into one record per CDR3 protein. The data hold under 35,000 distinct CDR3 sequences, with less than 15% observed a single time. What was sequenced was CD4+ T cells from blood. The receptors come from a female donor with HTLV-1-associated myelopathy (HAM/TSP).

This clonotype was counted at least ten times. The J gene is TRBJ2-2, the V gene TRBV7-3, with TRBD1 matching 8 bases. The CDR3 extends over 14 amino acids. The V gene's germline CDR1 is SGHTA and CDR2 FQGTGA. V shed 2 bases and J 7 bases; nucleotides not matched to a gene: 3. The CDR3 sequence is CASSLQGAVGELFF. The CDR3 DNA follows: TGTGCCAGCAGCTTACAGGGGGCCGTCGGGGAGCTGTTTTTT.

This clonotype came up many times. The chain combines TRBV20-1 with TRBJ2-7; unclear D gene. Deletions cut 2 bases from V and 0 bases from J, with 5 bases between. Germline CDR1 is DFQATT and CDR2 is SNEGSKA (reference sequence). This CDR3 comprises 12 residues. The CDR3 region has the DNA TGCAGTGCTAGAAAGGACTCCTACGAGCAGTACTTC. Translating it yields CSARKDSYEQYF.

In this sample, this clonotype turned up many times. The rearrangement joins TRBV10-3 to TRBJ2-5; TRBD2 is a possible D gene (6 bases). Trimming removed 4 bases at V and 5 bases at J, with 17 bases between. The CDR3 length is 15 residues. Germline-derived CDR1 and CDR2 are ENHRY and SYGVKD. The CDR3: CAISGSGGVRETQYF. The CDR3 DNA reads as TGTGCCATCAGTGGAAGCGGAGGGGTAAGGGAGACCCAGTACTTC.

This clonotype came up many times. A read error may account for a junction end that differs from germline. This chain joins TRBV20-1 and TRBJ2-2; D not certain. Per the germline V gene, CDR1 is DFQATT and CDR2 is SNEGSKA (reference sequence). This CDR3 is 13 amino acids long. The CDR3: CNARDLNTGELFF. The DNA for the CDR3 is TGCAATGCTAGAGATCTGAACACCGGGGAGCTGTTTTTT.

The chain carries TRBV14 and TRBJ2-1, with D uncertain. Germline V gene sequence: CDR1 SGHDN, CDR2 FVKESK. The CDR3 sequence is 14 residues long. The ends were cut back, 0 bases at V and 6 bases at J, with 9 bases in the middle. CDR3 coding DNA: TGTGCCAGCAGCCAAGATTTAAGCATCAATGAGCAGTTCTTC. Translation: CASSQDLSINEQFF.

Ten or more counts support this clonotype. This sequence joins TRBV4-1 and TRBJ1-5; the match to TRBD1 covers 8 bases. This CDR3 is 15 amino acids long. Germline trimming cut 0 bases from V and 7 bases from J; bases unmatched to any gene: 5. Per germline, CDR1 MGHRA and CDR2 YSYEKL. The chain's CDR3 is CASSQEGQGWQPQHF. CDR3 DNA sequence: TGCGCCAGCAGCCAAGAAGGACAGGGTTGGCAGCCCCAGCATTTT.

This clonotype was found many times. The chain uses TRBV7-3 and TRBJ2-1; tentatively, D is TRBD2 (6 bases). The CDR3 loop spans 15 amino acids. Per the germline V gene, CDR1 is SGHTA and CDR2 is FQGTGA. Trimming pared 3 bases from V and 7 bases from J, leaving 16 bases between. The CDR3 here is CASSFGGGFENEQFF. In DNA form, the CDR3 reads TGTGCCAGCAGCTTTGGGGGAGGTTTCGAGAATGAGCAGTTCTTC.

This clonotype was counted many times. The chain uses TRBV2 and TRBJ2-1; 9 positions agree with TRBD2. Trimming at V came to 4 bases and at J to 10 bases, leaving 8 bases not matched to a gene. The CDR3 loop spans 14 amino acids. CDR1 SNHLY and CDR2 FYNNEI come from the germline V gene. The CDR3 loop reads CASSGTWREGEQFF. DNA of the CDR3: TGTGCCAGCAGTGGGACATGGCGGGAGGGAGAGCAGTTCTTC.

This clonotype came up many times. This chain uses TRBV12-3 or TRBV12-4 with TRBJ1-5; no definite D call. V was cut by 7 bases and J by 7 bases, with 14 bases left in between. The CDR3 contains 13 residues. CDR3 amino acids: CASTLSGVQPQHF. For the CDR3, the DNA is TGTGCCAGCACCCTCAGTGGGGTCCAGCCCCAGCATTTT.

This clonotype is judged large (0.1 to 1%). The chain joins TRBV20-1 to TRBJ2-3, with D maybe TRBD2 (5 bases). CDR3 size: 11 residues. With 5 bases removed from V and 3 bases from J, the gap between germline ends came to 6 bases. Germline CDR1 reads DFQATT; CDR2 reads SNEGSKA (reference sequence). CDR3 region: CSARTTDTQYF. CDR3 nucleotide sequence: TGCAGTGCTCGGACTACAGATACGCAGTATTTT.

This clonotype was counted at least ten times. The V gene is TRBV12-3 or TRBV12-4, the J gene TRBJ2-1; no definite D call. The CDR3 spans 15 residues. Between the trimmed V and J ends, which lost 5 bases and 6 bases, there was a span of 17 bases. The CDR3 here is CASSPYRAEPNEQFF. The CDR3 coding sequence is TGTGCCAGCAGTCCCTACCGGGCTGAACCCAATGAGCAGTTCTTC.

V is TRBV20-1 and J is TRBJ2-5, with 7 nucleotides matching TRBD2. The CDR3 has 16 residues. The V gene end was trimmed by 5 bases and the J gene end by 2 bases; junction bases not matched to a gene: 14. Germline CDR1 and CDR2: DFQATT and SNEGSKA (reference sequence). CDR3 sequence: CSAPRACGGGQETQYF. The CDR3 DNA reads as TGCAGTGCTCCCCGTGCCTGCGGGGGTGGACAAGAGACCCAGTACTTC.

Ten or more counts support this clonotype. V and J are TRBV27 and TRBJ2-7; D perhaps matches TRBD1 (5 bases). The CDR3 runs to 14 residues. Trimming cost V 3 bases and J 4 bases, with 13 bases left between them. Germline CDR1 reads MNHEY; CDR2 reads SMNVEV (reference sequence). Written as DNA, the CDR3 is TGTGCCAGCAGTTTCGACAGTGCCTCATACGAGCAGTACTTC. Its translation is CASSFDSASYEQYF.

This clonotype was found many times. The V and J genes are TRBV3-1 and TRBJ2-4; D is unresolved. With 0 bases removed from V and 8 bases from J, the gap between germline ends came to 8 bases. The CDR3 sequence is 13 residues long. Germline V gene sequence: CDR1 LGHDT, CDR2 YNNKEL (reference sequence). The CDR3 protein is CASSQDTSDIQYF. Here the CDR3 DNA reads TGTGCCAGCAGCCAAGACACGTCGGACATTCAGTACTTC. The variable domain in full, with the rest retrieved from reference TRBV3-1 and TRBJ2-4, is DTAVSQTPKYLVTQMGNDKSIKCEQNLGHDTMYWYKQDSKKFLKIMFSYNNKELIINETVPNRFSPKSPDKAHLNLHINSLELGDSAVYFCASSQDTSDIQYFGAGTRLSVL.

This clonotype has ten or more counts. This chain links TRBV20-1 with TRBJ2-5; TRBD1 might be the D (7 bases). CDR1 is DFQATT, CDR2 SNEGSKA, per germline (reference sequence). V lost 6 bases and J 5 bases, leaving 16 bases between the germline ends. The CDR3 is 13 amino acids. CDR3 nucleotide sequence: TGCAGTGCATCGACAGGGACTTACGAGACCCAGTACTTC. Encoded protein: CSASTGTYETQYF.

As concerns this clonotype: Germline is not matched at one junction end, which may reflect a read error. J is TRBJ2-7 and V is TRBV5-6; no definite D call. CDR3 length: 14 residues. The germline V gene encodes CDR1 SGHDT and CDR2 YYEEEE. CDR3 DNA: TGTGTCAGCAGCTTGCTGGACGGATCCTACGAGCAGTACTTC. Amino acids: CVSSLLDGSYEQYF.

This clonotype was picked up many times. The genes are TRBV3-1 and TRBJ2-7; unclear D gene. Per germline, CDR1 LGHDT and CDR2 YNNKEL (reference sequence). The CDR3 is made up of 11 amino acids. V shed 0 bases and J shed 7 bases, with 4 bases lying between them. CDR3 nucleotide sequence: TGTGCCAGCAGCCAAGATCAAGAGCAGTACTTC. This sequence encodes CASSQDQEQYF.

This clonotype was counted ten times or more. CDR3 sequence: CASSYLPGQANEQFF. Here the CDR3 DNA reads TGTGCCAGCAGTTACCTCCCGGGACAGGCGAATGAGCAGTTCTTC. The gene calls are TRBV6-2 or TRBV6-3 and TRBJ2-1; 8 bases align to TRBD1. Germline V lookup: CDR1 MNHEY, CDR2 SVGEGT. V trimming: 2 bases; J trimming: 7 bases; junction bases outside the gene matches: 7. The CDR3 is made up of 15 amino acids.

This clonotype was seen at least ten times. The J gene is TRBJ2-1, the V gene TRBV7-9; 16 bases map to TRBD2. Per the germline V gene, CDR1 is SEHNR and CDR2 is FQNEAQ (reference sequence). The trim removed 5 bases at V and 15 bases at J, leaving 13 bases unmatched. This CDR3 has 16 residues. The CDR3 nucleotides are TGTGCCAGCAGCCCTTGGGGGACTAGCGGGAGGGCCGTGTCGTTCTTC. It encodes CASSPWGTSGRAVSFF.

This clonotype was detected many times. A read error is possible here, since a much larger clone lies one base away. The rearrangement uses TRBV20-1 and TRBJ2-3; possible D gene TRBD2, 6 bases. Germline values: CDR1 DFQATT, CDR2 SNEGSKA (reference sequence). V was clipped by 2 bases and J by 6 bases, with 15 bases between them. The CDR3 runs to 14 residues. Here the CDR3 reads CSARLLASHDTQYF. The CDR3 DNA reads TGCAGTGCTAGATTACTAGCCTCCCATGATACGCAGTATTTT.

This clonotype has at least ten counts. The chain is built from TRBV12-3 or TRBV12-4 and TRBJ2-7; D is uncertain. The CDR3 sequence is 13 residues long. V was pared by 6 bases and J by 4 bases, with 13 bases between. The CDR3 DNA follows: TGTGCCAGCAGCGCGAATAGTGGTTACGAGCAGTACTTC. It translates to CASSANSGYEQYF.

This clonotype was counted ten times or more. This sequence joins TRBV7-2 and TRBJ2-1, with D maybe TRBD1 (5 bases). The germline V gene encodes CDR1 SGHTA and CDR2 FQGNSA. V lost 4 bases to trimming and J lost 10 bases, with 11 bases between them. The CDR3 consists of 12 residues. The CDR3 nucleotides read TGTGCCAGCAGCTCCCCAGGGTGGGAGCAGTTCTTC. Translation gives CASSSPGWEQFF.